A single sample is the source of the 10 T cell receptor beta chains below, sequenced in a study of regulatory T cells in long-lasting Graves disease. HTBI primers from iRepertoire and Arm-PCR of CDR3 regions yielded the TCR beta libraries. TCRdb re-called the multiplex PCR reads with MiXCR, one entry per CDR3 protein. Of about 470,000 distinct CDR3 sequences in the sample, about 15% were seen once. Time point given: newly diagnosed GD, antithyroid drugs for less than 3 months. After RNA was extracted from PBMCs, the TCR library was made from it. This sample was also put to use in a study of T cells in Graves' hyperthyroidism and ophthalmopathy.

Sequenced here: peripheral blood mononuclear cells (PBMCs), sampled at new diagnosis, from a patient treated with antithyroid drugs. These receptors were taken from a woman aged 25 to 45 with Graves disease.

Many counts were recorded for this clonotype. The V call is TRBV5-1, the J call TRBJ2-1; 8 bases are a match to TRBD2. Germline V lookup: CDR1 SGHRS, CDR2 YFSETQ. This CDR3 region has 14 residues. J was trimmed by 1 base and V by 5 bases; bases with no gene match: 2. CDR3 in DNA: TGCGCCAGCAGTCAGCGGGGGTCCTACAATGAGCAGTTCTTC. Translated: CASSQRGSYNEQFF.

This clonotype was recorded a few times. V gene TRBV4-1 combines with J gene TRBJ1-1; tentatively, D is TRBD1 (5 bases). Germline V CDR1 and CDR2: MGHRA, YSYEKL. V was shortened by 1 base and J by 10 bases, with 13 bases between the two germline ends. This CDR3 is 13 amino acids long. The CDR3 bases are TGCGCCAGCAGCCAAGGGGGGATTTTCACAGCTTTCTTT. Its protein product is CASSQGGIFTAFF.

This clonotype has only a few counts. This chain's CDR3 is CASSEDLTGYTF. The CDR3, as DNA: TGTGCCAGCAGTGAAGACCTAACCGGCTACACCTTC. The rearrangement joins TRBV25-1 to TRBJ1-2; no clear D gene. Germline V gene sequence: CDR1 MGHDK, CDR2 SYGVNS. V was pared by 2 bases and J by 8 bases, with 9 bases between. This CDR3 spans 12 amino acids.

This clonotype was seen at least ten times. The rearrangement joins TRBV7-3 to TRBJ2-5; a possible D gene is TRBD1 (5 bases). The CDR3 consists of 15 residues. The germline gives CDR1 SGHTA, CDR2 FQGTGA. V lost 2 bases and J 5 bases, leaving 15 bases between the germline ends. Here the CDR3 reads CASSLRGRVMETQYF. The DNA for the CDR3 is TGTGCCAGCAGCTTACGTGGCAGGGTAATGGAGACCCAGTACTTC.

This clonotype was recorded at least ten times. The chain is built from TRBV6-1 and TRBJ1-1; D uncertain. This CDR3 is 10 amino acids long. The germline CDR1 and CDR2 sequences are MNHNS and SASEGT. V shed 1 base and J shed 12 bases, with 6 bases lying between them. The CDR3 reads CASSEGLSFF. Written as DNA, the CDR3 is TGTGCCAGCAGTGAAGGGTTGTCTTTCTTT.

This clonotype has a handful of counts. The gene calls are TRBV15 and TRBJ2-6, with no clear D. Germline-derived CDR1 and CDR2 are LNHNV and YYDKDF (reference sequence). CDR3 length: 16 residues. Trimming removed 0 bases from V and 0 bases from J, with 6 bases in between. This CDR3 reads CATSRDLRSGANVLTF. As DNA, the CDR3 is TGTGCCACCAGCAGAGATCTACGCTCTGGGGCCAACGTCCTGACTTTC.

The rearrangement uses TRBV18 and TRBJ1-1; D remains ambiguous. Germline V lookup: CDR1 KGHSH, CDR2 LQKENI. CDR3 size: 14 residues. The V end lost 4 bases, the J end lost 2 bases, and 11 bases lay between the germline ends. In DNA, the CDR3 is TGTGCCAGCTCACTACCTGCGCTAAACACTGAAGCTTTCTTT. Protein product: CASSLPALNTEAFF.

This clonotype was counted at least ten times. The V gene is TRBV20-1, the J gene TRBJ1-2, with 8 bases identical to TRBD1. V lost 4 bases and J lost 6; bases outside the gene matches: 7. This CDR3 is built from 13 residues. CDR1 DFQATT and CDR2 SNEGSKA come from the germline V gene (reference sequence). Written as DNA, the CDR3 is TGCAGTGCTATACAGGACAGGGTAGATGGCTACACCTTC. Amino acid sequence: CSAIQDRVDGYTF.

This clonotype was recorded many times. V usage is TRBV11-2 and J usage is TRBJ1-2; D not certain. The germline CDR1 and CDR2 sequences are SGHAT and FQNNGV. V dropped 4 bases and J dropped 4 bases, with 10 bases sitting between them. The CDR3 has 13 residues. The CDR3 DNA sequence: TGTGCCAGCAGCTCTGGGTGGGGCTATGGCTACACCTTC. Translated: CASSSGWGYGYTF. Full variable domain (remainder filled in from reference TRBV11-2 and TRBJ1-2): EAGVAQSPRYKIIEKRQSVAFWCNPISGHATLYWYQQILGQGPKLLIQFQNNGVVDDSQLPKDRFSAERLKGVDSTLKIQPAKLEDSAVYLCASSSGWGYGYTFGSGTRLTVV.

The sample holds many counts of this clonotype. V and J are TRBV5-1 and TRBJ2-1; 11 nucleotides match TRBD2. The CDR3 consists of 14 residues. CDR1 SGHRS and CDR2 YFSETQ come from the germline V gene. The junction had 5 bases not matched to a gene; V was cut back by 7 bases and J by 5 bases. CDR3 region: CASHGTSGNNEQFF. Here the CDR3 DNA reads TGCGCCAGCCACGGGACTAGCGGAAACAATGAGCAGTTCTTC. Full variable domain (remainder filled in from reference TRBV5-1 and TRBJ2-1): KAGVTQTPRYLIKTRGQQVTLSCSPISGHRSVSWYQQTPGQGLQFLFEYFSETQRNKGNFPGRFSGRQFSNSRSEMNVSTLELGDSALYLCASHGTSGNNEQFFGPGTRLTVL.